Many counts were recorded for the clone carrying this T cell receptor (beta chain). No antigen is known for it. Investigators excluded patients with uncontrolled infection, other autoimmune disease, pregnancy or lactation. Orbital computed tomography and thyroid ultrasound, together with serum TRAb and thyroxine and clinical symptoms, were used for diagnoses. These data originate in a study of T cells in Graves' hyperthyroidism and ophthalmopathy. The V end was cut by 5 bases, the J end by 0 bases, with 14 bases between. Germline assignment: CDR1 SGHTA and CDR2 FQGNSA. The CDR3 is 16 amino acids. Amplification of TCR beta CDR3 regions used RNA as the template. Initially, a first-round RT-PCR of the TCR CDR3 employed the HTBI primer set. TCRdb ran MiXCR on the multiplex PCR reads and lists one entry per CDR3 protein. Seen here are approximately 600,000 distinct CDR3 sequences, around 14% observed once, and the top ten hold roughly 6.9%.

Study findings and constraints: The model's output predicted ophthalmopathy at a median of around 7 months prior to onset. Most thyroid clonotypes that were expanded above 0.001 also turned up in blood.

The TCR originated in a woman in her late teens or twenties with Graves' ophthalmopathy. The sequenced material came from blood. The gene calls are TRBV7-2 and TRBJ2-1, with D unclear. CDR3 sequence reads: CASSASRLLSYNEQFF. The CDR3 DNA reads TGTGCCAGCAGCGCCTCTAGGTTGCTCTCCTACAATGAGCAGTTCTTC.